The rows below give T cell receptor beta chains drawn from one sample of a study of T cells in localized non-small cell lung cancer. TCRdb keeps only in-frame clones here, not all; method: immunoSEQ multiplex PCR. The repertoire consists of some 19,000 clones, with just over 90% occurring once and the leading ten covering roughly 3.9%. The sample here was peripheral blood, taken before any cancer treatment. The origin of the receptors is a male donor at least 60 years old with stage I squamous cell lung carcinoma. Both conserved end residues are trimmed from each CDR3. A row's size may be missing; if present it is once, few, many or a size class.

j_call v_call clone_size cdr3_aa
TRBJ2-7 TRBV28 NA ASRSSYEQY
TRBJ2-7 TRBV11-3 NA ASSLGESYEQY
TRBJ1-5 TRBV7-8 NA ASSLEWGQGGQPQH
TRBJ2-5 TRBV18 NA ASSPGPQGEETQY
TRBJ2-1 TRBV30 NA AWSGRLAEQF
TRBJ2-3 TRBV6-1 NA ASSASTQY
TRBJ2-1 TRBV5-1 NA ASSPPLAGADNEQF
TRBJ2-7 TRBV28 NA ASSMTTYEQY
TRBJ2-7 TRBV18 once ASSERQADYEQY
TRBJ1-1 TRBV9 NA ASSVGYSLDRPGAF
TRBJ2-1 TRBV11-2 NA ASSLAGPTYNEQF
TRBJ1-1 TRBV21-1 NA ASSKVRPNTEAF
TRBJ2-5 TRBV21-1 NA ASSKKLSRTEGVESETQY
TRBJ1-1 TRBV28 once ASSLSIGRDKGIGAEAF
TRBJ2-5 TRBV21-1 NA ASSIPGTGETQY
TRBJ2-7 TRBV5-1 NA ASSPLTSGTYEQY
TRBJ1-5 TRBV7-9 NA ASSLGPGFNQPQH
TRBJ1-1 TRBV6-5 NA ASSLRGGNTEAF